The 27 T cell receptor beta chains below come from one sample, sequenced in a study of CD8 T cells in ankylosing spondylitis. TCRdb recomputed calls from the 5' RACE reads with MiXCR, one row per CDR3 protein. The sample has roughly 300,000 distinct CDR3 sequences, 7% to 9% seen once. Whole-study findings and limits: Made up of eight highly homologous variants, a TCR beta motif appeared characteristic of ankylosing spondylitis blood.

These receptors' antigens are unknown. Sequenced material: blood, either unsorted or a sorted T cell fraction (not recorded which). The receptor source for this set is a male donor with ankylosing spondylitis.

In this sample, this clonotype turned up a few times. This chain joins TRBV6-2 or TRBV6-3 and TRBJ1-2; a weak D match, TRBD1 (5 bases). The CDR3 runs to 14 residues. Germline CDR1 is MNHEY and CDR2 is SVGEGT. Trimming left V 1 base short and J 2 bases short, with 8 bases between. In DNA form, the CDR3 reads TGTGCCAGCAGTTACTTTCGGGGGAACTATGGCTACACCTTC. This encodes CASSYFRGNYGYTF.

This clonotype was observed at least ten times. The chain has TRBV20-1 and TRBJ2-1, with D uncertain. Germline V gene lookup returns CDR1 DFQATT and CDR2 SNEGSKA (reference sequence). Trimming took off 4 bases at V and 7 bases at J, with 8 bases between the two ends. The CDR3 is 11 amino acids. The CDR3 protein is CSAIRGNEQFF. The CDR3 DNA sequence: TGCAGTGCTATCCGCGGAAATGAGCAGTTCTTC.

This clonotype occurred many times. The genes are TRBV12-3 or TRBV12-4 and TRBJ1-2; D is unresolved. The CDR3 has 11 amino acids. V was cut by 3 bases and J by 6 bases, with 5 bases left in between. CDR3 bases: TGTGCCAGCAGTTTTTTGAATGGCTACACCTTC. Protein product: CASSFLNGYTF.

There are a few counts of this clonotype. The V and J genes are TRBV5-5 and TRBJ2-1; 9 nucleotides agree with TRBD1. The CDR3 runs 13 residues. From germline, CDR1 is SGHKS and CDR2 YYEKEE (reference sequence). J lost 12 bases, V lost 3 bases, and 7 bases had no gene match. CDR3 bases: TGTGCCAGCAGCTACGGAACAGGGGGCGGGCAGTTCTTC. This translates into CASSYGTGGGQFF.

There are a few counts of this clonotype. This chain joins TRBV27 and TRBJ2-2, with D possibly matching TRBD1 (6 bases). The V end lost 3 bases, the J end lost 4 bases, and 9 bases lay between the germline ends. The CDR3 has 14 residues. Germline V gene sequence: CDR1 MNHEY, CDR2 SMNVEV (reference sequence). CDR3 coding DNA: TGTGCCAGCAGTTTTGACAGGTTCACCGGGGAGCTGTTTTTT. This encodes CASSFDRFTGELFF.

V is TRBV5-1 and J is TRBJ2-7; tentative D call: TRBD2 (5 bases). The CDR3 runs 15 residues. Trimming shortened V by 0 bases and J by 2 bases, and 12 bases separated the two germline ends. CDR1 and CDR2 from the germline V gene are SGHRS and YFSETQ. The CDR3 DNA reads TGCGCCAGCAGCTTGGGGGTAGCGAGGACCTACGAGCAGTACTTC. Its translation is CASSLGVARTYEQYF. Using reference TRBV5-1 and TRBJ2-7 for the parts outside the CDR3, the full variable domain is KAGVTQTPRYLIKTRGQQVTLSCSPISGHRSVSWYQQTPGQGLQFLFEYFSETQRNKGNFPGRFSGRQFSNSRSEMNVSTLELGDSALYLCASSLGVARTYEQYFGPGTRLTVT.

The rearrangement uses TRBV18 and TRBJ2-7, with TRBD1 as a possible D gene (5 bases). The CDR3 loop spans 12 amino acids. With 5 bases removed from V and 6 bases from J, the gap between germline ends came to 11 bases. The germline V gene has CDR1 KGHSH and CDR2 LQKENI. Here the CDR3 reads CASSIRVGEQYF. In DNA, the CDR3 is TGTGCCAGCTCAATCAGGGTAGGCGAGCAGTACTTC. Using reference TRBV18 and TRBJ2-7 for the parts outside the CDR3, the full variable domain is NAGVMQNPRHLVRRRGQEARLRCSPMKGHSHVYWYRQLPEEGLKFMVYLQKENIIDESGMPKERFSAEFPKEGPSILRIQQVVRGDSAAYFCASSIRVGEQYFGPGTRLTVT.

The chain's CDR3 is CASSEWGGIDEQYF. CDR3 sequence (DNA): TGTGCCAGCAGTGAATGGGGGGGGATCGACGAGCAGTACTTC. The chain employs TRBV25-1 and TRBJ2-7; 7 bases fit TRBD2. The CDR3 has 14 amino acids. Germline CDR1 MGHDK, CDR2 SYGVNS. V was clipped by 1 base and J by 5 bases; unmatched bases: 5.

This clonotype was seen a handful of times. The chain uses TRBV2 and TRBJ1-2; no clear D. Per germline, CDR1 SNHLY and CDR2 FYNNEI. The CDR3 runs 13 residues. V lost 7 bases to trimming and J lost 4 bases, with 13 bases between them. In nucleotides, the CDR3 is TGTGCCAGCAAGGGAGAGAATGGCTATGGCTACACCTTC. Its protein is CASKGENGYGYTF.

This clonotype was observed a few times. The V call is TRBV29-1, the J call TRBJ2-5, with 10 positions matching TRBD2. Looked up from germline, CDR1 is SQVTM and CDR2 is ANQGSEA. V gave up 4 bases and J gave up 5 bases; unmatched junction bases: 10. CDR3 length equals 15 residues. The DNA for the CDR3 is TGCAGCGTTGTTTTCATAGGACTAGCGGTGGAGACCCAGTACTTC. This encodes CSVVFIGLAVETQYF. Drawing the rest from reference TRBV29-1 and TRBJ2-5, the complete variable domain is SAVISQKPSRDICQRGTSLTIQCQVDSQVTMMFWYRQQPGQSLTLIATANQGSEATYESGFVIDKFPISRPNLTFSTLTVSNMSPEDSSIYLCSVVFIGLAVETQYFGPGTRLLVL.

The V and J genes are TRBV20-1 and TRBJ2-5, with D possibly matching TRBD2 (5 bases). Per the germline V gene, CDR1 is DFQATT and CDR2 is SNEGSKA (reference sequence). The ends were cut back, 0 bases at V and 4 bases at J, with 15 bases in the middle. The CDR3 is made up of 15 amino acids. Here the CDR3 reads CSARDLGEWRETQYF. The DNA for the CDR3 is TGCAGTGCTAGAGATTTGGGAGAATGGCGAGAGACCCAGTACTTC.

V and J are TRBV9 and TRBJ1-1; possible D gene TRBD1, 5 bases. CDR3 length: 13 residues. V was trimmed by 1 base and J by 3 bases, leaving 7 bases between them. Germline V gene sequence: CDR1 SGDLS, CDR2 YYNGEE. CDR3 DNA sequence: TGTGCCAGCAGCGTATGGGGGGACACTGAAGCTTTCTTT. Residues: CASSVWGDTEAFF.

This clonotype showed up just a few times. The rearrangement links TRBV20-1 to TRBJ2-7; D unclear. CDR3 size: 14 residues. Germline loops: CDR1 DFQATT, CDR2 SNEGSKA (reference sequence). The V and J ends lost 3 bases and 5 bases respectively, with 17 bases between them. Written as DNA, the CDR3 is TGCAGTGCTAGTTCGTTGAATAATCGGGACGAGCAGTACTTC. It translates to CSASSLNNRDEQYF.

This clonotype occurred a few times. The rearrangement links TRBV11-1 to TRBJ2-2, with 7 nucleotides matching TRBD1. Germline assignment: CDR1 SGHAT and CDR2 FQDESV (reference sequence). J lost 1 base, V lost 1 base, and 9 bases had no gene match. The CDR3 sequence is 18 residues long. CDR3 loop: CASSLGPGTDLNTGELFF. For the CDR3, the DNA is TGTGCCAGCAGCTTAGGCCCCGGGACAGATTTGAACACCGGGGAGCTGTTTTTT.

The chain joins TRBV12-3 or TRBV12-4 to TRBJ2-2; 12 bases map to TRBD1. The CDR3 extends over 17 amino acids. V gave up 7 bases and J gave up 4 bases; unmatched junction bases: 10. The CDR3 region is CASIFPGTGGSTGELFF. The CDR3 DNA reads TGTGCCAGCATTTTTCCCGGGACAGGGGGCAGCACCGGGGAGCTGTTTTTT.

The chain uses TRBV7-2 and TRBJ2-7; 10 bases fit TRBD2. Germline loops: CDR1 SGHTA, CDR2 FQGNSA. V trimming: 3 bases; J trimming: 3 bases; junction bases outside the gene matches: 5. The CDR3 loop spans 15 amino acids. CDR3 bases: TGTGCCAGCAGCTTCATACTAGCGGGGAACTACGAGCAGTACTTC. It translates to CASSFILAGNYEQYF. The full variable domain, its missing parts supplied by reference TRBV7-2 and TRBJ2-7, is GAGVSQSPSNKVTEKGKDVELRCDPISGHTALYWYRQSLGQGLEFLIYFQGNSAPDKSGLPSDRFSAERTGGSVSTLTIQRTQQEDSAVYLCASSFILAGNYEQYFGPGTRLTVT.

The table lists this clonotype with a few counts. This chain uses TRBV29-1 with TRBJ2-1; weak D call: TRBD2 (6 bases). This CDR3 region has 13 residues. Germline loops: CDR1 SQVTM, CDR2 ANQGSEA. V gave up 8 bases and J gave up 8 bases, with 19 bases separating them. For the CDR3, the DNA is TGCAGCTTGAGGGGAGGCCCCGGCGATGAGCAGTTCTTC. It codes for CSLRGGPGDEQFF.

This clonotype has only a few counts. The CDR3 coding sequence is TGCAGTGCCTTCTGGACAGGGGGACGCTATGGCTACACCTTC. It is translated as CSAFWTGGRYGYTF. This chain links TRBV20-1 with TRBJ1-2; 10 nucleotides align to TRBD1. Looked up from germline, CDR1 is DFQATT and CDR2 is SNEGSKA (reference sequence). Unmatched junction bases numbered 8, after V lost 6 bases and J lost 4 bases. There are 14 residues in the CDR3.

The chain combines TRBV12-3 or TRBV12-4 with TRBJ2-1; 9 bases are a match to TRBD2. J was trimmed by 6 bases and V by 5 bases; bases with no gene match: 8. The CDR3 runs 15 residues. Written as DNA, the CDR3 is TGTGCCAGCAGTGAACTAGCGGGTAAACGCAATGAGCAGTTCTTC. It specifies CASSELAGKRNEQFF.

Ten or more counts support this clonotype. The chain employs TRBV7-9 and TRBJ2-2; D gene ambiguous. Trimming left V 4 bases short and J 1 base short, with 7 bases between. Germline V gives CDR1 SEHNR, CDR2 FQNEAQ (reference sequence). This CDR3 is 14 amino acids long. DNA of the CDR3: TGTGCCAGCAGCTACCGACAGAACACCGGGGAGCTGTTTTTT. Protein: CASSYRQNTGELFF.

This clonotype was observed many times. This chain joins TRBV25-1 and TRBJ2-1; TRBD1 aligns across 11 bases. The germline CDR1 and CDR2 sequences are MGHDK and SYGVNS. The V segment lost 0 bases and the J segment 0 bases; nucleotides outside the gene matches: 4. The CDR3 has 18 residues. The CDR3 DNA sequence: TGTGCCAGCAGTGAATACGGGACAGGGGGGAGCTCCTACAATGAGCAGTTCTTC. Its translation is CASSEYGTGGSSYNEQFF.

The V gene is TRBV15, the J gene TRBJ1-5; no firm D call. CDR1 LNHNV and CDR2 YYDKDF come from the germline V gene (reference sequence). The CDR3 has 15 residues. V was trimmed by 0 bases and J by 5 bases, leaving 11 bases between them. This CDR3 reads CATSRDSFGDQPQHF. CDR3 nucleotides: TGTGCCACCAGCAGAGATTCGTTCGGAGATCAGCCCCAGCATTTT.

Written as DNA, the CDR3 is TGTGCCAGCAGCGTAGAGGACCTGAACACCGGGGAGCTGTTTTTT. Protein product: CASSVEDLNTGELFF. This rearrangement joins TRBV9 to TRBJ2-2, with D unresolved. Germline V lookup: CDR1 SGDLS, CDR2 YYNGEE. This CDR3 region has 15 residues. Between the trimmed V and J ends, which lost 0 bases and 1 base, there was a span of 7 bases.

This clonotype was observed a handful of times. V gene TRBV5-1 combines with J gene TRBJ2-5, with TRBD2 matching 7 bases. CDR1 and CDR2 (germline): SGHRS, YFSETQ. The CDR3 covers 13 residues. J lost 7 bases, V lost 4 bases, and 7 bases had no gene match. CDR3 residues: CASSHDGGGTQYF. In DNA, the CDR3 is TGCGCCAGCAGCCACGACGGCGGGGGGACCCAGTACTTC.

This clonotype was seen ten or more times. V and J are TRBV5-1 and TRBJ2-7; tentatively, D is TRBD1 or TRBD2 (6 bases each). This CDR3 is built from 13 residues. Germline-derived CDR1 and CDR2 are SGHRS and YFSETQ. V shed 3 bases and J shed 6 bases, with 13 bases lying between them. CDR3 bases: TGCGCCAGCAGCTGGGAAGGGGGGTCCGAGCAGTACTTC. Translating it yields CASSWEGGSEQYF.

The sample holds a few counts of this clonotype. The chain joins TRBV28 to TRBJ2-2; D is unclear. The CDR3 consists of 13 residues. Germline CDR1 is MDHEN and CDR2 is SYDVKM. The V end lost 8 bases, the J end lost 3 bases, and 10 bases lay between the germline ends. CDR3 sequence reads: CASEFGDTGELFF. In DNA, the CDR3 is TGTGCCAGCGAGTTCGGTGACACCGGGGAGCTGTTTTTT.

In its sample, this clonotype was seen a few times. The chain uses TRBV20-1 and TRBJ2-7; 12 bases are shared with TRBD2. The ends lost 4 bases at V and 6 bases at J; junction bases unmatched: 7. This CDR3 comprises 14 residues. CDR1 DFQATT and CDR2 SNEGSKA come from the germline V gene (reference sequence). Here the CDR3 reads CSATLAGGPSEQYF. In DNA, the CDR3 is TGCAGTGCTACTCTAGCGGGAGGGCCCTCCGAGCAGTACTTC.